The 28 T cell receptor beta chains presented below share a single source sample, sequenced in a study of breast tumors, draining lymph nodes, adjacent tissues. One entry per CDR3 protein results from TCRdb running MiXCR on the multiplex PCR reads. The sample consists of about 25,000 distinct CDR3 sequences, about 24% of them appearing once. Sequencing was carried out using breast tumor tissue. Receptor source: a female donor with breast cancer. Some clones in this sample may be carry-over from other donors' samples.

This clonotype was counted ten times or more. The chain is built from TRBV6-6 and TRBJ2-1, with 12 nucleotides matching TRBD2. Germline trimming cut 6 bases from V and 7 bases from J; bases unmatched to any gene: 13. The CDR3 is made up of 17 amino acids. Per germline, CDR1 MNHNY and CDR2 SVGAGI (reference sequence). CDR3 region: CASRGEPSGRAWNEQFF. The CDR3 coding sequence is TGTGCCAGCAGAGGAGAGCCTAGCGGGAGGGCCTGGAATGAGCAGTTCTTC.

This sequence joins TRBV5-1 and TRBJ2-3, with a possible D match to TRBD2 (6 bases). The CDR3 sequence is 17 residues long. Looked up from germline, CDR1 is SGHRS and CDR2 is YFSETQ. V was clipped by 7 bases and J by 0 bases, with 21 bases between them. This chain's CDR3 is CASYKEGYATSTDTQYF. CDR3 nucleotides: TGCGCCAGCTACAAGGAGGGGTACGCGACTAGCACAGATACGCAGTATTTT.

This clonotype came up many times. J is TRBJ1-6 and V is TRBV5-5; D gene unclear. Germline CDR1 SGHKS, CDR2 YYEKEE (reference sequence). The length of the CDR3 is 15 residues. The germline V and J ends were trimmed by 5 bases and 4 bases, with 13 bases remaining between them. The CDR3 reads CASSGPSAYNSPLHF. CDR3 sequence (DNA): TGTGCCAGCAGTGGGCCCTCCGCTTATAATTCACCCCTCCACTTT.

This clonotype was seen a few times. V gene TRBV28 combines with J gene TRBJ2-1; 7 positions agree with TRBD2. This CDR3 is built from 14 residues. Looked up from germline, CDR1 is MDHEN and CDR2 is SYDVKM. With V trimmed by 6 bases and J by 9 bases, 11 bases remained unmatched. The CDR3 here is CASSPGLRECEQFF. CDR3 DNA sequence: TGTGCCAGCAGCCCCGGGTTGCGGGAGTGTGAGCAGTTCTTC.

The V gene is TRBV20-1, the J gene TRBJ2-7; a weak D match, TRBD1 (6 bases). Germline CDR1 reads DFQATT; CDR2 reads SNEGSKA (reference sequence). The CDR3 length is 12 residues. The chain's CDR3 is CSVGTTSYEQYF. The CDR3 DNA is TGCAGCGTCGGGACAACCTCCTACGAGCAGTACTTC.

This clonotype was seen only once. The CDR3 loop reads CASSLVGQGPGNSPLHF. As DNA, the CDR3 is TGTGCCAGCAGCTTAGTAGGCCAGGGCCCCGGTAATTCACCCCTCCACTTT. The J gene is TRBJ1-6, the V gene TRBV7-9; perhaps TRBD1 as D (5 bases). Trimming took 1 base from V and 6 from J, leaving 16 bases between them. The germline CDR1 and CDR2 sequences are SEHNR and FQNEAQ (reference sequence). CDR3 length: 17 residues.

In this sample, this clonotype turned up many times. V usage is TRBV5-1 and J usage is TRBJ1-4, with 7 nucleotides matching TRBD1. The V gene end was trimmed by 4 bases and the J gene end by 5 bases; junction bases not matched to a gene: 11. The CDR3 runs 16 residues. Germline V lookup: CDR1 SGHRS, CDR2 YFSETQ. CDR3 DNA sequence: TGCGCCAGCAGCAGGGGACAGTTGTCCGGGAATGAAAAACTGTTTTTT. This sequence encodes CASSRGQLSGNEKLFF. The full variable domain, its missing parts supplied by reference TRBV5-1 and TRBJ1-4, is KAGVTQTPRYLIKTRGQQVTLSCSPISGHRSVSWYQQTPGQGLQFLFEYFSETQRNKGNFPGRFSGRQFSNSRSEMNVSTLELGDSALYLCASSRGQLSGNEKLFFGSGTQLSVL.

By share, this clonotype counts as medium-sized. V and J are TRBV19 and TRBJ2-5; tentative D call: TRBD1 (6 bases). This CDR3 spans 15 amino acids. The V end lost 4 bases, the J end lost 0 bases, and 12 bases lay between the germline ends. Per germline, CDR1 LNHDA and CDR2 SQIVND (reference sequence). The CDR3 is CASSRWTVNQETQYF. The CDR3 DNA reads TGTGCCAGTAGTAGGTGGACAGTGAACCAAGAGACCCAGTACTTC.

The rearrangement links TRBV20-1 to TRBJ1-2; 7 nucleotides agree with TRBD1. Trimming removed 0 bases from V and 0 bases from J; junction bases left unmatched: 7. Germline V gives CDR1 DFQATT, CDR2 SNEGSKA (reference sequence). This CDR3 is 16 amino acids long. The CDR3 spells CSARDPGGKANYGYTF. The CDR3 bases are TGCAGTGCTAGAGACCCAGGGGGAAAAGCTAACTATGGCTACACCTTC.

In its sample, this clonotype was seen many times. CDR3 DNA: TGTGCCAGTAGTATTCCCTACGGCAAAACCAAAGGAGGCTACGAGCAGTACTTC. It encodes CASSIPYGKTKGGYEQYF. The chain recombines TRBV19 with TRBJ2-7, with D possibly TRBD2 on 5 matching bases. Germline V lookup: CDR1 LNHDA, CDR2 SQIVND (reference sequence). Trimming shortened V by 3 bases and J by 3 bases, and 24 bases separated the two germline ends. This CDR3 comprises 18 residues.

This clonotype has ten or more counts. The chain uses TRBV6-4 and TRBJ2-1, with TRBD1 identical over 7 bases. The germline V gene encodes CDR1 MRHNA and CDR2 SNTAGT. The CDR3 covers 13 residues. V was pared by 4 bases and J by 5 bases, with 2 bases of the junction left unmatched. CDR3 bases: TGTGCCAGCAGTGGACAGGGACACAATGAGCAGTTCTTC. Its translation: CASSGQGHNEQFF.

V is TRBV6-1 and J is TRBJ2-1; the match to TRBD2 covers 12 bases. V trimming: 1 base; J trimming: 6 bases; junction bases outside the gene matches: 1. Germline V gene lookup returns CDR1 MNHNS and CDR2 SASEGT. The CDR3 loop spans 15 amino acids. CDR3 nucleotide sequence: TGTGCCAGCAGTGAAGGGACTAGCGGGATCAATGAGCAGTTCTTC. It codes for CASSEGTSGINEQFF.

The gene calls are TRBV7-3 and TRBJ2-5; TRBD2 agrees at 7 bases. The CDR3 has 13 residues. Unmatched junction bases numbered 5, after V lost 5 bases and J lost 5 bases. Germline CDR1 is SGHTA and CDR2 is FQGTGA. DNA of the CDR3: TGTGCCAGCAGCCACTGGGGGGGGGAGACCCAGTACTTC. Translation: CASSHWGGETQYF.

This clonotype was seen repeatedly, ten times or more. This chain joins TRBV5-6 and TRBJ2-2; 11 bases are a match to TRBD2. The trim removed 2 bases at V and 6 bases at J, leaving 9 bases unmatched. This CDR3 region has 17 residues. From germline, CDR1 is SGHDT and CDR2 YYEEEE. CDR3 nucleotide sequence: TGTGCCAGCAGCTTCCGTTCTAGCGGGAGGTGGTCCGGGGAGCTGTTTTTT. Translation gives CASSFRSSGRWSGELFF.

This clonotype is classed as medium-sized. CDR3 sequence reads: CSSTKEGGVYEQYF. As DNA, the CDR3 is TGCAGCTCTACGAAGGAAGGGGGCGTATACGAGCAGTACTTC. The chain links TRBV20-1 to TRBJ2-7, with 7 bases identical to TRBD1. Germline V CDR1 and CDR2: DFQATT, SNEGSKA (reference sequence). CDR3 length equals 14 residues.

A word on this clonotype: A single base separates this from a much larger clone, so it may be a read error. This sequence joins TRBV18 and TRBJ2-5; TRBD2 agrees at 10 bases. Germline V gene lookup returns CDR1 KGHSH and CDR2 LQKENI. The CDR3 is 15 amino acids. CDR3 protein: CASSAPWLAGETQSF. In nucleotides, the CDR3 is TGTGCCAGCTCCGCGCCATGGCTAGCGGGAGAGACCCAGTCCTTC.

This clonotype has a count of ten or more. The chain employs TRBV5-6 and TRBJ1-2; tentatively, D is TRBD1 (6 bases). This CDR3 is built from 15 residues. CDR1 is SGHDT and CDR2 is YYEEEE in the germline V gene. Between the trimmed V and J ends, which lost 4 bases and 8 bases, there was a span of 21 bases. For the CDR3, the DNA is TGTGCCAGCAGCCACGCGAGGGCCAGGGGAGGAGGCTACACCTTC. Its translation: CASSHARARGGGYTF. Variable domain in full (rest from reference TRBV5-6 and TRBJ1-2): DAGVTQSPTHLIKTRGQQVTLRCSPKSGHDTVSWYQQALGQGPQFIFQYYEEEERQRGNFPDRFSGHQFPNYSSELNVNALLLGDSALYLCASSHARARGGGYTFGSGTRLTVV.

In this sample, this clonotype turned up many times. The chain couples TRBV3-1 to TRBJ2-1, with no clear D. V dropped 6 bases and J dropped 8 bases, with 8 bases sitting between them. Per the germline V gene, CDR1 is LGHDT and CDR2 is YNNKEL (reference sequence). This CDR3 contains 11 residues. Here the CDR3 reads CASRQLDEQFF. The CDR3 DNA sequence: TGTGCCAGCAGACAACTCGATGAGCAGTTCTTC.

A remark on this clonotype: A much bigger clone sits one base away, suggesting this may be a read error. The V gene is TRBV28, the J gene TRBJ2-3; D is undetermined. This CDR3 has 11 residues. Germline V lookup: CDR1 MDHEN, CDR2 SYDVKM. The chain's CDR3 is CASSLYPPVHF. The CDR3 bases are TGTGCCAGCAGTTTATACCCCCCGGTGCATTTT.

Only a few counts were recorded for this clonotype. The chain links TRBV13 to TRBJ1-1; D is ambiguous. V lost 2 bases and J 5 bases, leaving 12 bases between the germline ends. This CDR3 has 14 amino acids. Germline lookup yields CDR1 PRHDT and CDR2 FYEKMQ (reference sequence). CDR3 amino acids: CASSLLEGWTEAFF. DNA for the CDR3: TGTGCCAGCAGCTTACTGGAGGGATGGACTGAAGCTTTCTTT.

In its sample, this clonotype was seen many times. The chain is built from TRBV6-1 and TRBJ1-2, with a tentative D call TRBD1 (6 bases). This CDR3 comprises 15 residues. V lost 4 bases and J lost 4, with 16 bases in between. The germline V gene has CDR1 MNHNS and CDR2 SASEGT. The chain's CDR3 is CASSGGGGSIYGYTF. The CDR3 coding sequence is TGTGCCAGCAGTGGAGGAGGGGGGTCAATCTATGGCTACACCTTC.

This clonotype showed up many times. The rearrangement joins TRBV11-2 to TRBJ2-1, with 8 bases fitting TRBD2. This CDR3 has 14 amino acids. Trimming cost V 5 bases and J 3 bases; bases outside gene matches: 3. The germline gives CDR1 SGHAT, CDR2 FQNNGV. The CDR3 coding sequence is TGTGCCAGCAGCCCCAGCGGGGGCTACAATGAGCAGTTCTTC. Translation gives CASSPSGGYNEQFF.

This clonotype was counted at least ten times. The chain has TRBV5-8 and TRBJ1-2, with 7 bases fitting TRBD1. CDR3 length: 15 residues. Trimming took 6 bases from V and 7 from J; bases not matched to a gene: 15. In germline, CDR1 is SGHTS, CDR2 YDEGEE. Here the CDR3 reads CASILGTAWSGGYTF. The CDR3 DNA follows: TGTGCCAGCATTCTCGGGACAGCCTGGAGCGGTGGCTACACCTTC.

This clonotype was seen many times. The CDR3: CASSDPRTGGGGPQHF. CDR3 nucleotide sequence: TGTGCCAGCAGTGACCCTCGGACAGGGGGCGGCGGGCCCCAGCATTTT. This chain links TRBV2 with TRBJ1-5, with 11 bases identical to TRBD1. Germline V gives CDR1 SNHLY, CDR2 FYNNEI. This CDR3 contains 16 residues. Trimming at V came to 3 bases and at J to 9 bases, leaving 10 bases not matched to a gene.

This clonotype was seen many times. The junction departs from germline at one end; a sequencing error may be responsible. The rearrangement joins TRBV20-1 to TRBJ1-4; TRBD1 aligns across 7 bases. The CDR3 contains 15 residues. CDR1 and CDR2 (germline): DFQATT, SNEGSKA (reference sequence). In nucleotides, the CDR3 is TGCAGTGCTGGAGACAGGGCCTCAGCTAATGAAAAACTGTTTTTT. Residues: CSAGDRASANEKLFF.

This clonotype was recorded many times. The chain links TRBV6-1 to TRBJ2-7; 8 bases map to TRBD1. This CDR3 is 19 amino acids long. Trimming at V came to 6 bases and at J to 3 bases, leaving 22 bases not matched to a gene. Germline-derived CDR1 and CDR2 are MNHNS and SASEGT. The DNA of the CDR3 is TGTGCCAGCAGGCGGGACGGACAGGGAAGTAGTGGTGGGGTCTACGAGCAGTACTTC. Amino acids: CASRRDGQGSSGGVYEQYF.

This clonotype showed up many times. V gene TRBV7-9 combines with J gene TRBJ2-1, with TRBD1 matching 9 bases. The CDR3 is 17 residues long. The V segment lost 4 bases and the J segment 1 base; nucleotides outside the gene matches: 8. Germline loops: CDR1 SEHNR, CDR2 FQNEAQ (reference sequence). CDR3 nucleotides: TGTGCCAGCAGCTCTACCGCCGGGACAGGGTCCTACAATGAGCAGTTCTTC. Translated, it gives CASSSTAGTGSYNEQFF. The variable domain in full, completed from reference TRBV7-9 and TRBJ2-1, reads DTGVSQNPRHKITKRGQNVTFRCDPISEHNRLYWYRQTLGQGPEFLTYFQNEAQLEKSRLLSDRFSAERPKGSFSTLEIQRTEQGDSAMYLCASSSTAGTGSYNEQFFGPGTRLTVL.

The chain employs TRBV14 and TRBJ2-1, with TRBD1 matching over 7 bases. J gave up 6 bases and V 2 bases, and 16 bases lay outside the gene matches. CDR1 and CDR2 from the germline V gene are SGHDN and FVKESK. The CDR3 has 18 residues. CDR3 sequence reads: CASSQFPPPPQGCNEQFF. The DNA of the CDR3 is TGTGCCAGCAGCCAATTTCCCCCCCCCCCACAGGGGTGCAATGAGCAGTTCTTC.